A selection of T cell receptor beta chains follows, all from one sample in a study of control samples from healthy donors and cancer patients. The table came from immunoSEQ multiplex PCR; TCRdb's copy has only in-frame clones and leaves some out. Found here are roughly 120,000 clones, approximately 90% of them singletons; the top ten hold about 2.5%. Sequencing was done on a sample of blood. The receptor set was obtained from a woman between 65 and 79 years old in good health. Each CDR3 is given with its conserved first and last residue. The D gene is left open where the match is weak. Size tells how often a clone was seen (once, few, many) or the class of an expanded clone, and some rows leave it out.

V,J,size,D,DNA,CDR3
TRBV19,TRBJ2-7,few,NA,TGTGCCAGTAGTATAGCTGGGTGGCACGAGCAGTACTTC,CASSIAGWHEQYF
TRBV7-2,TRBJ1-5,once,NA,TGTGCCAGCAGCTTAGACCGGGGCAGCAATCAGCCCCAGCATTTT,CASSLDRGSNQPQHF
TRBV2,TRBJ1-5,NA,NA,TGTGCCAGCAGCAAGGACAGCAGCATTAGCAATCAGCCCCAGCATTTT,CASSKDSSISNQPQHF
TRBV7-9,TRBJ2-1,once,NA,TGTGCCAGCAGCTTAATTTCCAGGGCCGGTGCCGAGCAGTTCTTC,CASSLISRAGAEQFF
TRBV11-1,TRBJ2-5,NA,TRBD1,TGTGCCAGCAGCCGACAGGGGCGGAAAGAGACCCAGTACTTC,CASSRQGRKETQYF
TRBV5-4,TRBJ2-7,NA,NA,TGTGCCAGCAGCTTGGCGGGGCCAACCCTCTACGAGCAGTACTTC,CASSLAGPTLYEQYF
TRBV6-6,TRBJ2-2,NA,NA,TGTGCCAGCAGTTACGCCACCAGGGGGGACACCGGGGAGCTGTTTTTT,CASSYATRGDTGELFF
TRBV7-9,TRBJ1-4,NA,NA,TGTGCCAGCAGCTCACCAGGGAGCCCGGAAAAACTGTTTTTT,CASSSPGSPEKLFF
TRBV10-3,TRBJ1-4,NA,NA,TGTGCCATCAGTGACCGGGCCCAAGGGGAAAAACTGTTTTTT,CAISDRAQGEKLFF
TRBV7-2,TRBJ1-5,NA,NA,TGTGCCAGCAGCCCAGACACTTACGATCAGCCCCAGCATTTT,CASSPDTYDQPQHF
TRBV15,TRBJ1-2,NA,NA,TGTGCCACCAGCAGAGTTTTGGTCGGGATTATGGACTCCGGCTACACCTTC,CATSRVLVGIMDSGYTF
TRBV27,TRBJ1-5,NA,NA,TGTGCCAGCCCAACGGATAGCAATCAGCCCCAGCATTTT,CASPTDSNQPQHF
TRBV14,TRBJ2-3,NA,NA,TGTGCCAGCAGCCAAGAAATGGCAGATACGCAGTATTTT,CASSQEMADTQYF
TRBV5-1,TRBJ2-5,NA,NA,TGCGCCAGCAGCACGAGGCCGGGGGAGACCCAGTACTTC,CASSTRPGETQYF